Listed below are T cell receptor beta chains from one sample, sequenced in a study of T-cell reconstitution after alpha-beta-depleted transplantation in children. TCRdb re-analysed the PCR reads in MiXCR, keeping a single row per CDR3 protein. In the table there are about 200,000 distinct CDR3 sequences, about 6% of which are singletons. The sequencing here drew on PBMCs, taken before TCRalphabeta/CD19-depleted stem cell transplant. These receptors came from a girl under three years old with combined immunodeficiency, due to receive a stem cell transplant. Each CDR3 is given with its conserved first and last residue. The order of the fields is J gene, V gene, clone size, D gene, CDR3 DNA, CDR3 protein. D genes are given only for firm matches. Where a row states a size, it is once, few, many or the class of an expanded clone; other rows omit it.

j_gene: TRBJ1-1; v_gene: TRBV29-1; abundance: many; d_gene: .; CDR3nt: TGCAGCGTTCCAGGGGAGTTGAACACTGAAGCTTTCTTT; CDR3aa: CSVPGELNTEAFF
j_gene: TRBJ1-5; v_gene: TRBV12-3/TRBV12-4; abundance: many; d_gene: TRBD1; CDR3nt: TGTGCCAGCAGTTTCTTCCAGGGGGGTCAGCCCCAGCATTTT; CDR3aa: CASSFFQGGQPQHF
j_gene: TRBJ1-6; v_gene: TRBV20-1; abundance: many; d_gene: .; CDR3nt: TGCAGTGCTAGAGATTGGAGTTCACCCCTCCACTTT; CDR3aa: CSARDWSSPLHF
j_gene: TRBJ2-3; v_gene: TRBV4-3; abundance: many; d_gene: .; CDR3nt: TGCGCCAGCAGCCAAGATCTAAGGGGAGCCCCCACAGATACGCAGTATTTT; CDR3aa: CASSQDLRGAPTDTQYF
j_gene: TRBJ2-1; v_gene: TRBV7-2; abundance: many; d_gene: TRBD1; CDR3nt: TGTGCCAGCAGCGGTTGGGACAGGTATTACTCCTACAATGAGCAGTTCTTC; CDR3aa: CASSGWDRYYSYNEQFF
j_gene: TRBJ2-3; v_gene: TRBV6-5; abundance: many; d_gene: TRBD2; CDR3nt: TGTGCCAGCAGTTTATCGGGGGGGACGTTTGATACGCAGTATTTT; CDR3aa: CASSLSGGTFDTQYF
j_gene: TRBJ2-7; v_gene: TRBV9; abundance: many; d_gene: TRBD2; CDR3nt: TGTGCCAGCAGCGCGTCAACCGCGGCGGGAGGGGGAATGTACGAGCAGTACTTC; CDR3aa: CASSASTAAGGGMYEQYF
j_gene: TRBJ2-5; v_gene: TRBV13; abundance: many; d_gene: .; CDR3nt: TGTGCCAGCAGCTTACTCGGTTCCGGACCATTGGGCGAAGAGACCCAGTACTTC; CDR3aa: CASSLLGSGPLGEETQYF
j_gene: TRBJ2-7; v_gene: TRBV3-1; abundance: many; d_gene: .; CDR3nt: TGTGCCAGCAGCTCGGGACGGAACCTTTACGAGCAGTACTTC; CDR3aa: CASSSGRNLYEQYF
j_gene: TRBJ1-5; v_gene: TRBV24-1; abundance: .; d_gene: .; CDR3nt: TGTGCCACCAGTGATTCTGACAGCAATCAGCCCCAGCATTTT; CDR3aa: CATSDSDSNQPQHF
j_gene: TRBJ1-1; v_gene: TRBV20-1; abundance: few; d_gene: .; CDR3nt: TGCAGTGCTAACGTGGGTTTGTCATTTACCTTAAACACTGAAGCTTTCTTT; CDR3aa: CSANVGLSFTLNTEAFF
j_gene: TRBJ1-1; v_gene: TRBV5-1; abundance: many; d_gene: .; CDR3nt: TGCGCCAGCAGCTTGGCCCCGGACATGAACACTGAAGCTTTCTTT; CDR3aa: CASSLAPDMNTEAFF
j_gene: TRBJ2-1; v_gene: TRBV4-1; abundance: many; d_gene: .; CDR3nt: TGCGCCAGCAGCCAAGCCCTAGCGCCCTCCTACAATGAGCAGTTCTTC; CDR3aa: CASSQALAPSYNEQFF
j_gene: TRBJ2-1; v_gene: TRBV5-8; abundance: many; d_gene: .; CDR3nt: TGTGCCAGCAGCTTTTATACTTTTGAGCAGTTCTTC; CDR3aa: CASSFYTFEQFF
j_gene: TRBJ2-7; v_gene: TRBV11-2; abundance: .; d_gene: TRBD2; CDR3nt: TGTGCCAGCAGCTCCTCACTAGCGGGAGGGCCCAGGTTCTACGAGCAGTACTTC; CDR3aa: CASSSSLAGGPRFYEQYF
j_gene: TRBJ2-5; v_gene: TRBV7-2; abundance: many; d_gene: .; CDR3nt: TGTGCCAGCAGCCCCCGCGGGGAGACCCAGTACTTC; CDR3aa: CASSPRGETQYF
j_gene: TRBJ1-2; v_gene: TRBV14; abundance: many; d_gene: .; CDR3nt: TGTGCCAGCAGCCCACAAGTTAGTAGTGGCTACACCTTC; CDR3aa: CASSPQVSSGYTF
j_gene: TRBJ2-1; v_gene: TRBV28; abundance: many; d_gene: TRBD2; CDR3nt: TGTGCCAGCAGTTCCGGGACTAGCGGGCCAGGAGAGCAGTTCTTC; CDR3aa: CASSSGTSGPGEQFF
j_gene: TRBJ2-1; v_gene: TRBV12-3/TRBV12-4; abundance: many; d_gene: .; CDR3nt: TGTGCCAGCAGTTTATCTCTCTCCTACAATGAGCAGTTCTTC; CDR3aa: CASSLSLSYNEQFF
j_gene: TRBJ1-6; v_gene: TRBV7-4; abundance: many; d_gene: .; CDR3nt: TGTGCCAGCAGCCCTTCCCCCGGGGTAAGGAAGAATTCACCCCTCCACTTT; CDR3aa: CASSPSPGVRKNSPLHF
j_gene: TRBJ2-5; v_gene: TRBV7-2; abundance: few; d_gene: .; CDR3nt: TGTGCCAGCAGCTTAGAACCCCCGGGACAAGGAGAGACCCAGTACTTC; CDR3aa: CASSLEPPGQGETQYF
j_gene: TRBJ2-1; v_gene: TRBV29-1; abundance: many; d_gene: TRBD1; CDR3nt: TGCAGCGTTGAAAGGACAGGGTACATGGCTGCTGAGCAGTTCTTC; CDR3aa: CSVERTGYMAAEQFF
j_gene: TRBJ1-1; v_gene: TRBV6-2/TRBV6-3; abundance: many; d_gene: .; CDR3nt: TGTGCCAGCAGTTTAAGGGGTGGGACTGAAGCTTTCTTT; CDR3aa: CASSLRGGTEAFF
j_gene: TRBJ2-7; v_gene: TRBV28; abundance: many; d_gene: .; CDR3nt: TGTGCCAGCAGTATCCTACAGGGCTCCTACGAGCAGTACTTC; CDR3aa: CASSILQGSYEQYF
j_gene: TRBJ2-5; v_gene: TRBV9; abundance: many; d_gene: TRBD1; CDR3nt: TGTGCCAGCAGCCCCCACCCGGCCGGACAGGCACCACAAGAGACCCAGTACTTC; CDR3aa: CASSPHPAGQAPQETQYF
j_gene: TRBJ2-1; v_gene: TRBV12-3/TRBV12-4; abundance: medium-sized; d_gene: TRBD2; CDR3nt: TGCGCCAGCAGCTTGGGAGGGAATGAGCAGTTCTTC; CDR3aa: CASSLGGNEQFF
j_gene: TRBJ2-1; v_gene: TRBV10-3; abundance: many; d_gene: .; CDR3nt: TGTGCCATCAGTGGAGGACAGCTTTCTGGGGCGAATGAGCAGTTCTTC; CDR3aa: CAISGGQLSGANEQFF
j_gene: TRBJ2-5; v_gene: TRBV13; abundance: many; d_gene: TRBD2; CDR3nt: TGTGCCAGCAGCCGCGGGGGGAGAGAGACCCAGTACTTC; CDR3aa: CASSRGGRETQYF
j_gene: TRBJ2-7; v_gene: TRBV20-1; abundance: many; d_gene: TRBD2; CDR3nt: TGCAGTGCGATCACTAGCGGGAGACCTCCTCAGTACTTC; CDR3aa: CSAITSGRPPQYF
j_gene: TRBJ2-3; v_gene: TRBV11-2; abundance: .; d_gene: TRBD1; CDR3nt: TGTGCCAGCAGCCCCTATCCGGACAGGGCGGTTACAGATACGCAGTATTTT; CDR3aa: CASSPYPDRAVTDTQYF
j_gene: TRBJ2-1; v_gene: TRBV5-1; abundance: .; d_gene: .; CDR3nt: TGCGCCAGCAGCTTACTGAGCGGAAACCCAATAGGGAATGAGCAGTTCTTC; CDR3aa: CASSLLSGNPIGNEQFF
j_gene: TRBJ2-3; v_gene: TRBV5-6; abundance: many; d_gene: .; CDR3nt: TGTGCCAGCAGCTTATCCGGGGCTCAGTTGGGCACAGATACGCAGTATTTT; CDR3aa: CASSLSGAQLGTDTQYF
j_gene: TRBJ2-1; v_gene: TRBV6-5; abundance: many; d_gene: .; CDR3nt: TGTGCCAGCAGTTACCAGGGCCCTGGAGGGGAGCAGTTCTTC; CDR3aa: CASSYQGPGGEQFF
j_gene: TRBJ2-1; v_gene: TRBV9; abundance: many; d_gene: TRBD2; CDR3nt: TGTGCCAGCAGCGAAGCGGGAGAGGGCTACAATGAGCAGTTCTTC; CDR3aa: CASSEAGEGYNEQFF
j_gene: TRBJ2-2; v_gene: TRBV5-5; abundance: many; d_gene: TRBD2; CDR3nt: TGTGCCAGCAGCTTCTCTAGATCTAGCGGGAGCTACACCGGGGAGCTGTTTTTT; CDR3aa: CASSFSRSSGSYTGELFF
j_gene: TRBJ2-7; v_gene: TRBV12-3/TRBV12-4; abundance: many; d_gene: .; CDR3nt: TGTGCCAGCATCGCAGCCGGGACATTCCCCTACGAGCAGTACTTC; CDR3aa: CASIAAGTFPYEQYF